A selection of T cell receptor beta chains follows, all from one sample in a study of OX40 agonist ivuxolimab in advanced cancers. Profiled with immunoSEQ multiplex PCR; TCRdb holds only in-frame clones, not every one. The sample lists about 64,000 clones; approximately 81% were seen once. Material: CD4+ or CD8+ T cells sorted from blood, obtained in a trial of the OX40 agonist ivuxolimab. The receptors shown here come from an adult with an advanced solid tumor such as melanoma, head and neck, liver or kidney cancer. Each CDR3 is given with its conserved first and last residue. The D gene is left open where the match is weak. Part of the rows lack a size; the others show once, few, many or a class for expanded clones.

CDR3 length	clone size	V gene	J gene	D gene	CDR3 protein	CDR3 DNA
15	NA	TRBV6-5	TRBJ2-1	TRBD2	CASRIAGGPYNEQFF	TGTGCCAGCAGAATAGCGGGAGGACCCTACAATGAGCAGTTCTTC
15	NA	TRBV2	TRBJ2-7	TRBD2	CASSFRGDSSREQYF	TGTGCCAGCAGTTTCCGGGGGGACTCCTCTCGCGAGCAGTACTTC
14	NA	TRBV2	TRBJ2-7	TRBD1	CASSGQGSSYEQYF	TGTGCCAGCAGTGGACAGGGGAGCTCCTACGAGCAGTACTTC
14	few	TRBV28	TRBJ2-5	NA	CASSLVSGLETQYF	TGTGCCAGCAGTTTAGTGTCCGGACTAGAGACCCAGTACTTC
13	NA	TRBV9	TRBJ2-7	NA	CASSAGQNHEQYF	TGTGCCAGCAGCGCCGGACAGAACCACGAGCAGTACTTC
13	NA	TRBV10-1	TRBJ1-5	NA	CASSESTGQPQHF	TGCGCCAGCAGTGAGTCGACAGGTCAGCCCCAGCATTTT
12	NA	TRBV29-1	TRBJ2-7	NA	CSVETPWSEQYF	TGCAGCGTTGAAACCCCTTGGAGCGAGCAGTACTTC
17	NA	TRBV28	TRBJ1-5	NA	CASSLQPGGFNNQPQHF	TGTGCCAGCAGTTTACAACCGGGGGGGTTTAACAATCAGCCCCAGCATTTT
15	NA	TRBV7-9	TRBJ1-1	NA	CASSPHPTGNTEAFF	TGTGCCAGCAGCCCCCACCCGACAGGGAACACTGAAGCTTTCTTT
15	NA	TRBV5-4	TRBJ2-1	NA	CASSLEGNSYNEQFF	TGTGCCAGCAGCTTGGAAGGTAACTCCTACAATGAGCAGTTCTTC
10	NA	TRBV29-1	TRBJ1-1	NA	CSVGGVEAFF	TGCAGCGTTGGGGGAGTTGAAGCTTTCTTT
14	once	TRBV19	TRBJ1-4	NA	CASSIGGRNEKLFF	TGTGCCAGTAGTATCGGGGGGCGGAACGAAAAACTGTTTTTT
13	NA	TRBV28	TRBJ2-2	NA	CASGGSTDGELFF	TGTGCCAGCGGAGGCAGCACGGACGGGGAGCTGTTTTTT
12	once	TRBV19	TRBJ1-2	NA	CASSIQRDGYTF	TGTGCCAGTAGTATTCAACGGGATGGCTACACCTTC
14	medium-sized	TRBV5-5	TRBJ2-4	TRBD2	CASSLDSGRDIQYF	TGTGCCAGCAGCTTGGACAGCGGGAGAGACATTCAGTACTTC
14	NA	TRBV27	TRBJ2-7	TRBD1	CASSVAGGEYEQYF	TGTGCCAGCAGTGTGGCAGGGGGTGAGTACGAGCAGTACTTC
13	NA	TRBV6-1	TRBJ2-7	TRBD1	CASRDRFTYEQYF	TGTGCCAGCCGGGACAGGTTCACCTACGAGCAGTACTTC
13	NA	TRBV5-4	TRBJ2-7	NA	CASSLRSTYEQYF	TGTGCCAGCAGCTTGAGGAGTACCTACGAGCAGTACTTC
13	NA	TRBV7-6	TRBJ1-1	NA	CASSYQDWTEAFF	TGTGCCAGCAGTTACCAGGATTGGACTGAAGCTTTCTTT
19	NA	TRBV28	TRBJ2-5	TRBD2	CASSLYKGLAGGPRETQYF	TGTGCCAGCAGTTTATATAAGGGACTAGCGGGAGGGCCTCGGGAGACCCAGTACTTC
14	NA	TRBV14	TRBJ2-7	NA	CASSQGTPTYEQYF	TGTGCCAGCAGCCAAGGAACCCCAACCTACGAGCAGTACTTC
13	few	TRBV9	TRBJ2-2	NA	CASSVADTGELFF	TGTGCCAGCAGCGTAGCGGACACCGGGGAGCTGTTTTTT
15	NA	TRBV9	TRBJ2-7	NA	CASSVGGGLSYEQYF	TGTGCCAGCAGCGTAGGAGGGGGTCTCTCCTACGAGCAGTACTTC
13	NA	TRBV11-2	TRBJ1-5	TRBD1	CASSLDRGQPQHF	TGTGCCAGCAGCTTGGACAGGGGACAGCCCCAGCATTTT
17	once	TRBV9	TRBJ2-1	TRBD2	CASSAEERGALYNEQFF	TGTGCCAGCAGCGCAGAAGAGCGGGGGGCATTGTACAATGAGCAGTTCTTC
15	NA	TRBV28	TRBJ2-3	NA	CASSFIAEWGDTQYF	TGTGCCAGCAGTTTTATCGCCGAGTGGGGAGATACGCAGTATTTT
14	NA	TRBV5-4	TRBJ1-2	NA	CASSLDLRRGGYTF	TGTGCCAGCAGCTTGGATTTGCGGAGGGGCGGCTACACCTTC
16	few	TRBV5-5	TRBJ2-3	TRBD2	CASSPLLRGGRDTQYF	TGTGCCAGCAGCCCCTTATTACGGGGGGGCCGAGATACGCAGTATTTT
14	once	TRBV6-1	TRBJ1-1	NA	CASSPGSGFTEAFF	TGTGCCAGCAGCCCTGGATCAGGGTTCACTGAAGCTTTCTTT
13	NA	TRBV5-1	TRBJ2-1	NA	CASSLGSYNEQFF	TGCGCCAGCAGCTTGGGGTCGTACAATGAGCAGTTCTTC
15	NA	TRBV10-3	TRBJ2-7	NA	CAISESIGRGLGQYF	TGTGCCATCAGTGAGTCGATTGGCCGAGGCCTTGGTCAGTACTTC
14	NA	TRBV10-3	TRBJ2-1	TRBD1	CAISPGQGYNEQFF	TGTGCCATCAGTCCGGGACAGGGCTACAATGAGCAGTTCTTC
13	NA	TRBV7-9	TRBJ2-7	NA	CASRSDASYEQYF	TGTGCCAGCAGATCTGACGCTTCCTACGAGCAGTACTTC
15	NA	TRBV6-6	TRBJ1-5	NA	CASSYSEGVGQPQHF	TGTGCCAGCAGTTACTCGGAGGGGGTAGGTCAGCCCCAGCATTTT
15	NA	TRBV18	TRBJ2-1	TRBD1	CASSRGAGGGNEQFF	TGTGCCAGCTCAAGGGGAGCAGGGGGTGGCAATGAGCAGTTCTTC
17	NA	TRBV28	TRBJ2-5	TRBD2	CASSSPSGTMGGETQYF	TGTGCCAGCAGTTCCCCTAGCGGGACAATGGGCGGGGAGACCCAGTACTTC
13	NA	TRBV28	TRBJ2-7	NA	CASAYGPRNEQYF	TGTGCCAGCGCTTATGGACCCAGGAACGAGCAGTACTTC
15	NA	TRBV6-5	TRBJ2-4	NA	CASSYRSGAKNIQYF	TGTGCCAGCAGTTACCGCTCTGGGGCCAAAAACATTCAGTACTTC
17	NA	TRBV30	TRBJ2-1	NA	CAWSPPPGGGRIHEQFF	TGTGCCTGGAGTCCTCCCCCCGGGGGCGGGAGAATCCATGAGCAGTTCTTC
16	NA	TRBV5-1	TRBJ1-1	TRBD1	CASSLAIDRGNTEAFF	TGCGCCAGCAGCTTGGCAATTGACAGGGGGAACACTGAAGCTTTCTTT
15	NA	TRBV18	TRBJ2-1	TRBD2	CASSQTSGGVNEQFF	TGTGCCAGCTCACAAACTAGCGGGGGGGTCAATGAGCAGTTCTTC
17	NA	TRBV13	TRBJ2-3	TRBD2	CASSLKAGAPSTDTQYF	TGTGCCAGCAGCTTAAAAGCGGGGGCTCCTAGCACAGATACGCAGTATTTT